These 16 T cell receptor beta chains share one sample of origin, sequenced in a study of cytomegalovirus exposure and HLA in healthy donors (dated by TCRdb to the late 2010s). The method behind the library was the immunoSEQ multiplex PCR assay. TCRdb retrieved this table from immuneACCESS and kept in-frame rearrangements only. Not all clones are present; in checked studies, unresolved V genes account for under half, and no reason is known for the remainder. The sample yields about 170,000 clones; 80% to 90% were counted once. 4.5% to 7% of the sample lies in the top ten. The sequencing sample was made of PBMCs. The receptors come from a woman aged 25 to 45 in good health and CMV-seronegative.

The V gene is TRBV18, the J gene TRBJ1-1; tentative D call: TRBD1 (5 bases). Germline V gives CDR1 KGHSH, CDR2 LQKENI. V gave up 11 bases and J gave up 0 bases, with 10 bases separating them. The CDR3 is made up of 12 amino acids. The CDR3 DNA sequence: TGTGCCGGGGGACGGATGAACACTGAAGCTTTCTTT. Residues: CAGGRMNTEAFF.

In DNA form, the CDR3 reads TGTGCCAGCAGCTTAGCAGATTTCTACGAGCAGTACTTC. It codes for CASSLADFYEQYF. J is TRBJ2-7 and V is TRBV7-9; no clear D gene. Germline CDR1 reads SEHNR; CDR2 reads FQNEAQ (reference sequence). V lost 0 bases to trimming and J lost 3 bases, with 6 bases between them. The CDR3 is made up of 13 amino acids.

The genes are TRBV5-5 and TRBJ1-1; D call uncertain. Germline CDR1 SGHKS, CDR2 YYEKEE (reference sequence). The V and J ends lost 1 base and 4 bases respectively, with 8 bases between them. The CDR3 totals 13 residues. CDR3 sequence reads: CASSLSPGTEAFF. DNA for the CDR3: TGTGCCAGCAGCTTGAGTCCCGGCACTGAAGCTTTCTTT. The full variable domain, with the rest looked up from reference TRBV5-5 and TRBJ1-1, is DAGVTQSPTHLIKTRGQQVTLRCSPISGHKSVSWYQQVLGQGPQFIFQYYEKEERGRGNFPDRFSARQFPNYSSELNVNALLLGDSALYLCASSLSPGTEAFFGQGTRLTVV.

The V gene is TRBV10-3, the J gene TRBJ2-1; D gene ambiguous. The CDR3 has 18 amino acids. Germline V gene data show CDR1 as ENHRY and CDR2 as SYGVKD. Trimming took 0 bases from V and 1 from J, leaving 16 bases between them. This chain's CDR3 is CAISESLGSELSYNEQFF. For the CDR3, the DNA is TGTGCCATCAGTGAGTCGCTGGGTTCGGAACTATCCTACAATGAGCAGTTCTTC.

As for this clone: The same CDR3 is also encoded by other DNA sequences in this sample. The chain carries TRBV5-1 and TRBJ2-3; D not certain. The V end was cut by 0 bases, the J end by 0 bases, with 8 bases between. CDR1 SGHRS and CDR2 YFSETQ come from the germline V gene. CDR3 length: 15 residues. CDR3 amino acids: CASSLASRSTDTQYF. CDR3 bases: TGCGCCAGCAGCTTGGCAAGCAGGAGCACAGATACGCAGTATTTT.

In this sample, this clone turned up a few times. The chain couples TRBV5-1 to TRBJ2-1, with 8 bases fitting TRBD1. V trimming: 3 bases; J trimming: 9 bases; junction bases outside the gene matches: 11. There are 15 residues in the CDR3. CDR1 and CDR2 from the germline V gene are SGHRS and YFSETQ. In DNA form, the CDR3 reads TGCGCCAGCAGCTGGGGCCGACAGGGGACCGCTGAGCAGTTCTTC. The encoded protein is CASSWGRQGTAEQFF.

This clone was counted between two and nine times. The gene calls are TRBV4-1 and TRBJ2-2; 7 bases are shared with TRBD1. Germline trimming cut 1 base from V and 7 bases from J; bases unmatched to any gene: 6. CDR1 and CDR2 (germline): MGHRA, YSYEKL. The CDR3 runs 15 residues. The CDR3 here is CASSQGPTGDGELFF. The CDR3 DNA is TGCGCCAGCAGCCAAGGTCCTACAGGGGACGGGGAGCTGTTTTTT.

V is TRBV28 and J is TRBJ2-3; 7 bases match TRBD1. The CDR3 runs 14 residues. Germline V CDR1 and CDR2: MDHEN, SYDVKM. V dropped 6 bases and J dropped 2; count of bases not matched to a gene: 5. In nucleotides, the CDR3 is TGTGCCAGCAGGCCGGACAGGTACACAGATACGCAGTATTTT. Translating gives CASRPDRYTDTQYF. Supplemented by reference TRBV28 and TRBJ2-3, the full variable domain reads DVKVTQSSRYLVKRTGEKVFLECVQDMDHENMFWYRQDPGLGLRLIYFSYDVKMKEKGDIPEGYSVSREKKERFSLILESASTNQTSMYLCASRPDRYTDTQYFGPGTRLTVL.

The chain uses TRBV25-1 and TRBJ1-2; D is uncertain. There are 12 residues in the CDR3. CDR1 is MGHDK, CDR2 SYGVNS, per germline. Trimming stripped 6 bases from V and 4 bases from J, with 9 bases between. The CDR3 bases are TGTGCCAGCAGCGGAGACGGCTATGGCTACACCTTC. As protein: CASSGDGYGYTF.

J is TRBJ1-1 and V is TRBV7-2; D is ambiguous. Germline-derived CDR1 and CDR2 are SGHTA and FQGNSA. V was shortened by 5 bases and J by 0 bases, with 10 bases between the two germline ends. The CDR3 loop spans 14 amino acids. CDR3 protein: CASSPHQVNTEAFF. The CDR3 DNA follows: TGTGCCAGCAGCCCCCACCAAGTGAACACTGAAGCTTTCTTT. The variable domain in full, with the rest retrieved from reference TRBV7-2 and TRBJ1-1, is GAGVSQSPSNKVTEKGKDVELRCDPISGHTALYWYRQSLGQGLEFLIYFQGNSAPDKSGLPSDRFSAERTGGSVSTLTIQRTQQEDSAVYLCASSPHQVNTEAFFGQGTRLTVV.

A single count supports this clone. The chain combines TRBV10-1 with TRBJ2-7; no clear D. The V gene lost 3 bases and the J gene lost 3 bases, with 15 bases spanning the gap. The CDR3 is 15 residues long. Germline CDR1 is WNHNN and CDR2 is SYGVQD (reference sequence). The CDR3 nucleotides read TGCGCCAGCAGTGATTGGGCAGGACGATACTACGAGCAGTACTTC. Translated, it gives CASSDWAGRYYEQYF.

The V gene is TRBV2, the J gene TRBJ2-7; D may be TRBD2 (6 bases). Germline CDR1 SNHLY, CDR2 FYNNEI. The CDR3 is 13 amino acids. V was trimmed by 9 bases and J by 4 bases, leaving 16 bases between them. CDR3 sequence: CASRGRDGYEQYF. CDR3 DNA sequence: TGTGCCAGTCGGGGGAGAGACGGGTACGAGCAGTACTTC.

The chain combines TRBV4-2 with TRBJ2-7; 8 bases are shared with TRBD2. The V and J ends lost 2 bases and 2 bases, in that order; junction bases with no gene match: 8. The CDR3 covers 16 residues. From germline, CDR1 is LGHNA and CDR2 YNFKEQ. The CDR3 nucleotides are TGTGCCAGCAGCCAATCGCAAGCGGGAGAAACCTACGAGCAGTACTTC. This codes for CASSQSQAGETYEQYF.

The rearrangement links TRBV6-5 to TRBJ2-7; D remains ambiguous. Germline V gives CDR1 MNHEY, CDR2 SVGAGI. The CDR3 covers 11 residues. Trimming removed 6 bases from V and 7 bases from J, with 10 bases in between. CDR3 region: CASSLRGEQYF. CDR3 sequence (DNA): TGTGCCAGCAGCCTCCGTGGGGAGCAGTACTTC.

The V call is TRBV9, the J call TRBJ1-5; D unresolved. Germline V CDR1 and CDR2: SGDLS, YYNGEE. V lost 0 bases to trimming and J lost 7 bases, with 11 bases between them. The CDR3 covers 14 residues. The CDR3 is CASSVDGVRQPQHF. The CDR3 DNA reads as TGTGCCAGCAGCGTAGATGGGGTCCGGCAGCCCCAGCATTTT.

The chain carries TRBV27 and TRBJ2-1; the match to TRBD1 covers 10 bases. CDR1 MNHEY and CDR2 SMNVEV come from the germline V gene (reference sequence). The V and J ends lost 8 bases and 6 bases, in that order; junction bases with no gene match: 16. This CDR3 has 17 residues. CDR3 bases: TGTGCCAGCTCAACACTCAGGGACAGGGGCAGGGCCAATGAGCAGTTCTTC. It is translated as CASSTLRDRGRANEQFF.